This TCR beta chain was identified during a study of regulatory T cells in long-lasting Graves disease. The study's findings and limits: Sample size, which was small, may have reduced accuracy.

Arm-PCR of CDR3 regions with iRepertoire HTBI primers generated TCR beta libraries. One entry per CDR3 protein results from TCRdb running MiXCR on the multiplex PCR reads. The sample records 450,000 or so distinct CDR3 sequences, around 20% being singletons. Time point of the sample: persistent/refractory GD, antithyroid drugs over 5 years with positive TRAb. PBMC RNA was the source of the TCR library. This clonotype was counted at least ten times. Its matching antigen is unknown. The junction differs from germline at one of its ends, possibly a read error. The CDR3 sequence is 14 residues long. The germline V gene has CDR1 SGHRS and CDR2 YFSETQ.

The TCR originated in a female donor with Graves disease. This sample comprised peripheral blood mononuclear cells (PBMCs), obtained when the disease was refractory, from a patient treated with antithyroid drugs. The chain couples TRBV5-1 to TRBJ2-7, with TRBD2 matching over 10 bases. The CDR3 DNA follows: TGTGCCAGCAGTCGGACTAGCGGAACCTACGAGCAGTACTTC. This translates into CASSRTSGTYEQYF.